The 7 T cell receptor beta chains presented below share a single source sample, sequenced in a study of T cells after yellow fever vaccination. TCRdb re-derived calls from the 5' RACE reads in MiXCR, one entry per CDR3 protein. The repertoire holds hundreds of thousands of distinct CDR3 sequences, approximately 10% seen once, with less than 20% in the top ten. This sample comprised PBMCs, obtained on the day of the first yellow fever vaccination. The receptors here all came from a man aged 18 to 30 who received the YFV17D yellow fever vaccine.

This chain links TRBV5-1 with TRBJ2-7, with 12 nucleotides matching TRBD2. The J segment lost 6 bases and the V segment lost 2 bases, leaving 3 bases of the junction unmatched. Germline loops: CDR1 SGHRS, CDR2 YFSETQ. The CDR3 is made up of 14 amino acids. CDR3 loop: CASSFLAGGSEQYV. In nucleotides, the CDR3 is TGCGCCAGCAGCTTTCTAGCGGGGGGGTCCGAGCAGTACGTC.

This clonotype was seen many times. J is TRBJ2-3 and V is TRBV5-1, with D unresolved. V was clipped by 0 bases and J by 0 bases, with 8 bases between them. Germline lookup yields CDR1 SGHRS and CDR2 YFSETQ. The CDR3 runs to 15 residues. The CDR3 nucleotides read TGCGCCAGCAGCTTGGCGCCCAGAAGCACAGATACGCAGTATTTT. It codes for CASSLAPRSTDTQYF.

This chain uses TRBV11-2 with TRBJ1-2; tentatively, D is TRBD1 (6 bases). Germline V gene data show CDR1 as SGHAT and CDR2 as FQNNGV. The CDR3 spans 13 residues. Trimming left V 0 bases short and J 8 bases short, with 10 bases between. Here the CDR3 reads CASSLESGGGYTF. CDR3 DNA: TGTGCCAGCAGCTTAGAGTCCGGGGGCGGCTACACCTTC.

Here the CDR3 reads CASSQIQGAYEQYF. The CDR3 nucleotides read TGTGCCAGCAGCCAAATCCAGGGAGCCTACGAGCAGTACTTC. The chain links TRBV14 to TRBJ2-7; D is tentatively TRBD1 or TRBD2 (5 bases each). With 2 bases removed from V and 2 bases from J, the gap between germline ends came to 10 bases. The CDR3 consists of 14 residues. Germline CDR1 is SGHDN and CDR2 is FVKESK.

The sample holds many counts of this clonotype. V is TRBV2 and J is TRBJ2-7, with 7 bases fitting TRBD1. V lost 9 bases to trimming and J lost 0 bases; unmatched junction nucleotides: 5. CDR1 is SNHLY, CDR2 FYNNEI, per germline. The CDR3 spans 13 residues. The CDR3 DNA follows: TGTGCCAGTGAGGGGACAGCCTCCTACGAGCAGTACTTC. It yields the protein CASEGTASYEQYF.

V gene TRBV10-3 combines with J gene TRBJ2-3, with a weak D call TRBD2 (6 bases). The V and J ends lost 0 bases and 1 base respectively, with 8 bases between them. The CDR3 contains 15 residues. In germline, CDR1 is ENHRY, CDR2 SYGVKD. CDR3 in DNA: TGTGCCATCAGTGAGTCGGGACTCCGCACAGATACGCAGTATTTT. It encodes CAISESGLRTDTQYF.

This clonotype was detected a few times. This chain uses TRBV7-2 with TRBJ2-7; D is unclear. The CDR3 length is 14 residues. V lost 3 bases and J 3 bases, leaving 12 bases between the germline ends. CDR1 and CDR2 from the germline V gene are SGHTA and FQGNSA. CDR3 nucleotides: TGTGCCAGCAGCTTTGCCAGTGATAGCTACGAGCAGTACGTC. Amino acid sequence: CASSFASDSYEQYV.